A single sample is the source of the 20 T cell receptor beta chains below, sequenced in a study of shared clonotypes between healthy human individuals. The repertoire was sequenced with immunoSEQ multiplex PCR; TCRdb's copy has only in-frame clones and lacks some. The data show 530,000 or so clones, about three quarters seen once. The sequenced sample was PBMCs. The receptors were gathered from a woman aged 40 to 49 in good health. Some clones in this sample may be carry-over from other donors' samples.

V is TRBV4-3 and J is TRBJ2-7; 8 nucleotides line up with TRBD1. The ends lost 4 bases at V and 0 bases at J; junction bases unmatched: 11. This CDR3 is built from 17 residues. Germline CDR1 is LGHNA and CDR2 is YSLEER. The CDR3 is CASSPPGPGQVSYEQYF. As DNA, the CDR3 is TGCGCCAGCAGCCCCCCCGGCCCGGGACAGGTCTCCTACGAGCAGTACTTC.

The V and J genes are TRBV2 and TRBJ2-5; 7 bases align to TRBD2. CDR1 is SNHLY, CDR2 FYNNEI, per germline. The CDR3 sequence is 15 residues long. Trimming cost V 0 bases and J 3 bases; bases outside gene matches: 4. The DNA of the CDR3 is TGTGCCAGCAGTGAAGCGGGAGGGAGGAAAGAGACCCAGTACTTC. It codes for CASSEAGGRKETQYF.

The V call is TRBV19, the J call TRBJ2-3; 9 bases align to TRBD1. J gave up 0 bases and V 2 bases, and 3 bases lay outside the gene matches. The germline CDR1 and CDR2 sequences are LNHDA and SQIVND (reference sequence). This CDR3 spans 16 amino acids. The CDR3 coding sequence is TGTGCCAGTAGTATAAGGGGACAGGGTAGCACAGATACGCAGTATTTT. Translated: CASSIRGQGSTDTQYF.

This chain connects TRBV28 to TRBJ1-1; D uncertain. The CDR3 runs 13 residues. Per germline, CDR1 MDHEN and CDR2 SYDVKM. Deletions cut 3 bases from V and 11 bases from J, with 16 bases between. The CDR3 DNA reads TGTGCCAGCAGTTTTATTGCAGGCACCGGCGCTTTCTTT. It translates to CASSFIAGTGAFF. The variable domain in full, completed from reference TRBV28 and TRBJ1-1, reads DVKVTQSSRYLVKRTGEKVFLECVQDMDHENMFWYRQDPGLGLRLIYFSYDVKMKEKGDIPEGYSVSREKKERFSLILESASTNQTSMYLCASSFIAGTGAFFGQGTRLTVV.

This chain connects TRBV15 to TRBJ2-1; unclear D gene. Trimming stripped 1 base from V and 4 bases from J, with 5 bases between. This CDR3 region has 13 residues. Germline assignment: CDR1 LNHNV and CDR2 YYDKDF (reference sequence). CDR3 residues: CATSRGQYNEQFF. DNA of the CDR3: TGTGCCACCAGCAGAGGCCAGTACAATGAGCAGTTCTTC.

In this sample, this clone turned up once. This sequence joins TRBV10-1 and TRBJ2-2; D is uncertain. The ends were cut back, 5 bases at V and 4 bases at J, with 8 bases in the middle. Germline V gives CDR1 WNHNN, CDR2 SYGVQD (reference sequence). The CDR3 runs to 13 residues. The CDR3 region is CASSRTATGELFF. The CDR3 region has the DNA TGCGCCAGCAGTCGGACCGCCACCGGGGAGCTGTTTTTT.

This clone was detected only a few times. This chain joins TRBV28 and TRBJ1-5; no reliable D call. The V gene's germline CDR1 is MDHEN and CDR2 SYDVKM. This CDR3 is built from 13 residues. V was trimmed by 6 bases and J by 0 bases, leaving 6 bases between them. CDR3: CASRGGSNQPQHF. CDR3 sequence (DNA): TGTGCCAGCAGGGGAGGTAGCAATCAGCCCCAGCATTTT.

A single count supports this clone. V usage is TRBV29-1 and J usage is TRBJ2-5, with 10 bases aligning to TRBD1. The J call may be faulty, since TRBJ2-7 better matches the DNA end. Germline-derived CDR1 and CDR2 are SQVTM and ANQGSEA. The CDR3 is 13 residues long. CDR3 region: CSAEGQGSYEQYF. The CDR3 bases are TGCAGCGCCGAGGGACAGGGGAGCTACGAGCAGTACTTC.

The CDR3 protein is CASSLTGTGIWNEQFF. The CDR3 nucleotides are TGTGCCAGCAGCTTAACCGGGACAGGGATTTGGAATGAGCAGTTCTTC. The rearrangement joins TRBV7-3 to TRBJ2-1, with 9 bases aligning to TRBD1. V lost 0 bases and J lost 7; bases outside the gene matches: 7. This CDR3 has 16 residues. Germline-derived CDR1 and CDR2 are SGHTA and FQGTGA.

The rearrangement joins TRBV28 to TRBJ1-2; D is undetermined. The germline V and J ends were trimmed by 6 bases and 2 bases, with 10 bases remaining between them. The CDR3 is 13 amino acids. The germline CDR1 and CDR2 sequences are MDHEN and SYDVKM. CDR3 coding DNA: TGTGCCAGCAGAGACGCTCTCAACTATGGCTACACCTTC. Residues: CASRDALNYGYTF.

This sequence joins TRBV11-3 and TRBJ2-1; TRBD2 agrees at 8 bases. This CDR3 comprises 15 residues. Per germline, CDR1 SGHNT and CDR2 YENEEA. Unmatched junction bases numbered 5, after V lost 4 bases and J lost 3 bases. The CDR3, as DNA: TGTGCCAGCAGCTCGGGACTAGGTTTCTACAATGAGCAGTTCTTC. Residues: CASSSGLGFYNEQFF.

For this clone: This likely stems from a read error, as it lies one base from a far larger clone. The CDR3 loop reads CASRLRSGGNEKLFF. The CDR3 DNA sequence: TGTGCCAGCAGGTTACGTTCAGGGGGGAATGAAAAGCTGTTTTTT. The chain recombines TRBV7-3 with TRBJ1-4; 7 bases are shared with TRBD1. The CDR3 sequence is 15 residues long. CDR1 is SGHTA and CDR2 is FQGTGA in the germline V gene.

Turning to this clone: Its ends do not fully match the called genes, so a read error is possible. The V gene is TRBV5-6, the J gene TRBJ2-1; 10 nucleotides match TRBD2. Germline-derived CDR1 and CDR2 are SGHDT and YYEEEE. This CDR3 has 13 residues. Here the CDR3 reads CASSFEREGLTIF. DNA of the CDR3: TGTGCCAGCAGCTTCGAGCGGGAGGGCCTTACAATCTTC.

This clone was counted only a few times. V is TRBV10-3 and J is TRBJ1-5; D is unresolved. The CDR3 has 13 amino acids. Trimming removed 2 bases at V and 8 bases at J, with 10 bases between. Germline CDR1 and CDR2: ENHRY and SYGVKD. The DNA for the CDR3 is TGTGCCATCAGTGAGCACCTCCAGGAGCCCCAGCATTTT. This sequence encodes CAISEHLQEPQHF.

V gene TRBV5-1 combines with J gene TRBJ2-3; TRBD1 aligns across 7 bases. V lost 10 bases to trimming and J lost 2 bases; unmatched junction nucleotides: 10. CDR1 and CDR2 from the germline V gene are SGHRS and YFSETQ. The CDR3 runs 14 residues. CDR3 loop: CAGRQGPLTDTQYF. Written as DNA, the CDR3 is TGCGCCGGCCGACAGGGCCCCCTCACAGATACGCAGTATTTT.

The V call is TRBV7-2, the J call TRBJ2-7, with 11 bases that match TRBD2. In germline, CDR1 is SGHTA, CDR2 FQGNSA. Trimming at V came to 4 bases and at J to 5 bases, leaving 4 bases not matched to a gene. This CDR3 has 14 amino acids. The CDR3 nucleotides read TGTGCCAGCAGCTCCGGGACTAGCGGCAACGAGCAGTACTTC. Translating it yields CASSSGTSGNEQYF.

V and J are TRBV7-2 and TRBJ1-1; D unresolved. V lost 6 bases, J lost 5 bases, and 13 bases lay in between. The CDR3 has 13 residues. Germline CDR1 SGHTA, CDR2 FQGNSA. The CDR3 DNA sequence: TGTGCCAGCAGTCCTCTTACCCAGACTGAAGCTTTCTTT. Translated, it gives CASSPLTQTEAFF.

The CDR3 bases are TGTGCCAGCAGTTCCTCCGGACTCACCTACGAGCAGTACTTC. It yields the protein CASSSSGLTYEQYF. The chain links TRBV7-8 to TRBJ2-7, with a weak D call TRBD2 (5 bases). V was trimmed by 6 bases and J by 2 bases, leaving 14 bases between them. There are 14 residues in the CDR3. Germline V gives CDR1 SGHVS, CDR2 FQNEAQ.

This clone has a handful of counts. This chain joins TRBV27 and TRBJ2-7; D might be TRBD1 or TRBD2, each matching 5 bases. The CDR3 length is 17 residues. The V gene's germline CDR1 is MNHEY and CDR2 SMNVEV (reference sequence). Deletions cut 10 bases from V and 2 bases from J, with 27 bases between. CDR3 DNA: TGTGCCAACCAAAAAACGCTCCGGGACGTAACTGCCTACGAGCAGTACTTC. The encoded protein is CANQKTLRDVTAYEQYF.

This chain uses TRBV30 with TRBJ1-5; D is possibly TRBD1 (5 bases). The V gene lost 3 bases and the J gene lost 5 bases, with 17 bases spanning the gap. The CDR3 extends over 15 amino acids. Germline values: CDR1 GTSNPN, CDR2 SVGIG (reference sequence). CDR3 sequence reads: CAWSSTGTVDQPQHF. The CDR3, as DNA: TGTGCCTGGAGCTCCACCGGGACGGTTGATCAGCCCCAGCATTTT.